The 2 T cell receptor beta chains reported below all come from one sample, sequenced in a study of T cell responses to AZD1222 COVID-19 vaccine. Produced via immunoSEQ multiplex PCR; TCRdb's table is partial and in-frame only. The sample holds 90,000 to 130,000 clones, approximately 94% seen once. Here the sequenced sample was peripheral blood, taken 28 days after the second AZD1222 dose. The receptors were gathered from an adult who received the AZD1222 COVID-19 vaccine.

The V call is TRBV3-1 (or the pseudogene TRBV3-2), the J call TRBJ1-6; maybe TRBD1 (5 bases). CDR1 LGHDT and CDR2 YNNKEL come from the germline V gene (reference sequence). CDR3 length: 14 residues. Trimming shortened V by 3 bases and J by 12 bases, and 15 bases separated the two germline ends. In DNA form, the CDR3 reads TGTGCCAGCAGCCACGGGACGGTAGTTGGACCCCTCCACTTT. It encodes CASSHGTVVGPLHF.

This clone occurred once. The J gene is TRBJ2-5, the V gene TRBV3-1 (or the pseudogene TRBV3-2); D gene ambiguous. There are 13 residues in the CDR3. CDR1 LGHDT and CDR2 YNNKEL come from the germline V gene (reference sequence). V shed 2 bases and J shed 2 bases, with 6 bases lying between them. CDR3 bases: TGTGCCAGCAGCCAAATCCAGCAAGAGACCCAGTACTTC. Residues: CASSQIQQETQYF.